A single T cell receptor beta chain is shown here with its context. The sample comes from a study of shared clonotypes between healthy human individuals. This table comes from immunoSEQ multiplex PCR, and its TCRdb copy is limited to in-frame clones, with some not included. Of a few million clones in the sample, just over 90% were seen once. The CDR3 extends over 15 amino acids. Germline CDR1 LNHNV, CDR2 YYDKDF (reference sequence). V was trimmed by 3 bases and J by 0 bases, leaving 9 bases between them. This receptor was obtained from a man between 18 and 35 years old in good health. Some clones in this sample may be carry-over from other donors' samples. Input material: naive CD4+ T cells from PBMCs. Subset indicated: CD45RA+ positively selected. V is TRBV15 and J is TRBJ2-1, with D perhaps matching TRBD2 (5 bases). CDR3 coding DNA: TGTGCCACCAGCAGGAGCGGCAGCTCCTACAATGAGCAGTTCTTC. This translates into CATSRSGSSYNEQFF.